This T cell receptor (beta chain) was sequenced in a study of beta chain features in type 1 diabetes (dated by TCRdb to 2017 to 2018). About the study as a whole: Patients and healthy donors did not differ in mean age, gender distribution, total cell number or subset yield. The study compared TCRB repertoires of sorted circulating CD4+ T cell subsets between recently diagnosed type 1 diabetes patients and matched healthy donors. Across all samples, 107,917,701 sorted cells were examined, and cell number per subset correlated strongly with RNA yield. Regulatory and stem cell-like memory subsets were isolated from only 8 patients and about 8 healthy donors, whereas naive and central memory subsets came from all 30 or so donors.

From each donor, a single peripheral blood sample of around 120 mL on average was drawn into heparinised tubes. Using a panel that included CD45RO, CCR7, CD25, CD127, CD95 and CD27, naive, central memory, regulatory and stem cell-like memory CD4+ T cells were sorted on a BD FACSAria II. All sorted populations exceeded 95% purity. PBMCs were isolated right away by Lymphoprep density gradient centrifugation and were stained directly, without culture. To minimize batch effects, samples were stained and sorted in pairs, one healthy donor with one patient per experiment. All of the isolated RNA was reverse transcribed with the High Capacity cDNA Reverse Transcription Kit, so expressed TCRB transcripts were sequenced. Deep immunoSEQ sequencing was applied to naive, central memory and regulatory T cell samples, giving an average of about 3.7 million total reads per sample. After sorted cells were lysed in RLT buffer, RNA was extracted with DNase-treated RNeasy Micro or Mini kits, with the choice depending on cell number. Each cell subset was processed on its own to prevent cross-contamination, while patient and healthy donor samples were processed together. TCRB sequences were amplified from cDNA with the immunoSEQ multiplex PCR, producing 87-bp fragments spanning the CDR3 region. The amplicons were sequenced using the Illumina HiSeq platform. For the original study's pipeline: Synthetic template baselines were used to correct PCR bias computationally, reads within Hamming distance 2 were collapsed together, and singletons that could not be merged were discarded. Reads were aligned against IMGT so that V, D and J genes, CDR3 length and insertions or deletions at six rearrangement sites could be assigned. Clonotype counts were normalized to sorted cell number within each subset before computing true diversity and Gini coefficients with the tcR R package. Repertoire sharing was quantified using the overlap coefficient calculated on TCRB nucleotide sequences. Out-of-frame TCRB sequences from naive cells were analyzed to stand in for the pre-selection repertoire. TCRdb mirrors the immuneACCESS table, restricted to in-frame sequences. Some clones are absent from its copies; in checked studies, under half trace to an unresolved V gene, and the reason for the others is unknown. That table supplies the V and J calls and clone size; D and trimming were determined from the DNA. This sample holds hundreds of thousands of clones; roughly a sixth were observed only once. Clones ranked in the top ten supply approximately 0.099% of the sample.

The CDR3 contains 15 residues, cysteine and phenylalanine counted. The sequence is cut down to CDR3 DNA, 45 bases in frame from base 1. The germline V gene (reference sequence) gives CDR1 as MNHNY and CDR2 as SVGAGI. The trim is 2 bases for V and 0 bases for J, with a gap of 10 bases between the germline ends. Points on this clone: It has no known antigen specificity. No clone much larger than this one lies a single base away; base qualities are absent.

Broad study findings and their caveats: Naive, central memory and regulatory TCRB repertoires appeared more similar among patients than among healthy donors. A moderate but significant shortening of TCRB CDR3 length was observed in type 1 diabetes patients in all four CD4+ subsets. Only small numbers of individuals were included in the HLA sub-analyses, which left unresolved whether HLA type had any influence on TCRB rearrangement. Shorter templates might have been favored by PCR, but patient and control samples were amplified and corrected together, so both groups would have been affected equally by any skew. Because cDNA rather than genomic DNA was sequenced, highly expressing activated cells could have been over-represented, although no difference in activation and CD3 levels was found between groups. At VDJ recombination sites, patients with type 1 diabetes made fewer insertions and deleted more nucleotides, a pattern implying thymic rearrangement abnormalities.

The chain is made from TRBV6-6 and TRBJ2-5; the D segment is perhaps TRBD1 or TRBD2, each sharing 5 matched bases. Sequenced input: naive CD4+ T cells from blood. Sample cell subset or site, as interpreted from the label and publication: true naive CD4+ T cells. This TCR was sampled from a man between 18 and 29 years old in good health. The CDR3 region: CASSYGDVYQETQYF. The sequenced DNA is TGTGCCAGCAGTTACGGGGACGTCTACCAAGAGACCCAGTACTTC.